This record concerns one T cell receptor (beta chain) sequence. This clonotype was observed at least ten times. Its antigen remains unidentified. Per-base qualities were not stored, and no clone one base away is much larger. Systemically healthy Caucasian individuals from Russia, over 30 in total and aged roughly 6 to 100 years, were included as donors. Roughly 9.5 milliliters of peripheral blood were drawn from each donor into EDTA-treated Vacutainer tubes. Ficoll-Paque density-gradient centrifugation was used to isolate PBMCs, with at least 6.5 million obtained per sample. Trizol reagent was used to extract total RNA from PBMCs, with at least 5.5 micrograms per sample. Naive CD45RAhigh/CD27high T cell percentages were measured by flow cytometry on a PBMC aliquot from every donor. V sheds 1 base and J sheds 3 bases, leaving 7 bases between their ends. The germline V gene yields SQVTM for CDR1 and ANQGSEA for CDR2. The CDR3 holds 12 amino acids from the cysteine to the phenylalanine. The read is trimmed to its CDR3 DNA, 36 bases read in frame from base 1.

The data were taken from a study of blood T cells in healthy people across ages (dated by TCRdb to about 2015). About the investigation overall: In model experiments, roughly one uniquely barcoded TCR beta cDNA molecule per two T cells was captured by template switching. Age-related changes in TCR beta repertoire diversity were measured in the study by deep sequencing normalized with unique cDNA molecular identifiers. The donors were split into four age groups: young (average around 16 years), middle-aged (about 40), aged (approximately 60) and long-lived (approximately 80). To avoid experimental bias, donors of different ages were distributed randomly across sequencing lanes. The study analyzed two additional independent replicas of 1 million unique cDNA reads from the same blood draw for two donors, one aged 18 to 30 and one aged 80 or older. General conclusions and limits of the study: Observed TCR beta diversity correlated strongly with the percentage of naive T cells measured by flow cytometry. Estimates of total diversity based on one million sequenced T cells were regarded as lower bounds and as underestimates. Because profiling used bulk unsorted PBMCs, naive and antigen-experienced compartments could not be compared conclusively. As age increased, observed TCR beta diversity per million T cells dropped in a roughly linear way, and a significant reduction was already evident by age approximately 40. Compared with the aged group, more naive CD4+ T cells, fewer expanded clones and increased TCR diversity were shown by the long-lived group, suggesting age selection. The CMV infection status of donors was not known, potentially confounding age-related changes in expanded clonotypes.

Library creation used 5' RACE. Data came from an Illumina HiSeq 2500. The second PCR ran for roughly 6 to 11 cycles and used a J-beta primer mix along with a sample-barcoded 5' primer. A template-switch 5' adaptor carrying 12 random nucleotides introduced a unique molecular identifier onto each TCR beta cDNA molecule. Each sample yielded at least 2.5 million CDR3-containing paired-end reads. All of the RNA was converted into first-strand cDNA using the Mint cDNA synthesis kit, with a TRBC-specific oligonucleotide serving as the primer. Following uracil-DNA glycosylase treatment, all cDNA underwent a first 18-cycle PCR with the universal primers M1SS and BC2_uni_R. In the paper's pipeline: Normalization of each sample was performed by random selection of 1 million high-quality reads, each carrying a distinct molecular identifier. Instead of being binned into consensus sequences, reads with shared molecular identifiers were discarded. MiTCR, set to a Q25 quality threshold and the strictest error-elimination algorithm, was used for CDR3 identification, clonotype clustering and error correction. A nonparametric unseen species model with Euler transformation was used to estimate a lower bound on total TCR beta diversity. The public reads were quality trimmed at Q25 with fastp and then assembled into clones with MiXCR by TCRdb, keeping productive beta chains. Every entry covers one CDR3 protein and lists the most common genes and DNA from its rows. These V and J calls are TCRdb output, not the study's own analysis. This sample lists about 1 million distinct CDR3 sequences; roughly 45% were detected once. Jointly, the top ten make up around 18% of the sample.

The receptor chain draws on TRBV29-1 and TRBJ2-7, with no confidently assigned D gene. The sequence derives from a woman aged 55-70 years in good health. Input material: blood. The sequenced DNA is TGCAGCGTTGAAGCGGACGGCTACGAGCAGTACTTC. The resulting protein is CSVEADGYEQYF.